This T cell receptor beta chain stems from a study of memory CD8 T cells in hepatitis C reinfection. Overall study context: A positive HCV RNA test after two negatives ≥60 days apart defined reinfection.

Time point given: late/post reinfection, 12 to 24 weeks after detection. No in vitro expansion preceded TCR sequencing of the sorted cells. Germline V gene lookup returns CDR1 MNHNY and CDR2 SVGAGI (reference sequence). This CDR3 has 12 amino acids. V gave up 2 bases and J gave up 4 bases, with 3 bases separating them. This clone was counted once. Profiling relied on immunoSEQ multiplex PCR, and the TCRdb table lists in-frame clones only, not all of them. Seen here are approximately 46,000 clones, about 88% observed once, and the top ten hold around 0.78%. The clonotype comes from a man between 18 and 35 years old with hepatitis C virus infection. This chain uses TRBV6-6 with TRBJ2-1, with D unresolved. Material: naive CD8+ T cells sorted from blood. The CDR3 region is CASSYPYNEQFF. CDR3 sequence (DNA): TGTGCCAGCAGTTACCCGTACAATGAGCAGTTCTTC.